The entry below describes one T cell receptor beta chain. Repertoires were generated with immunoSEQ multiplex PCR, while TCRdb's copy carries only in-frame clones and drops some. This sample yields about 60,000 clones, of which about 80% are seen a single time; 12% belongs to the top ten. The sample originates from a study of blood T cell repertoires in COVID-19. About the research overall: The cDNA or gDNA used as material had been derived from T cells, B-cell-depleted T cells, or PBMCs.

With V trimmed by 4 bases and J by 10 bases, 6 bases remained unmatched. The CDR3 runs 15 residues. From germline, CDR1 is LGHNA and CDR2 YNFKEQ. V and J are TRBV4-2 and TRBJ1-6; 11 positions agree with TRBD1. Source material: peripheral blood. The clonotype was recovered from a human donor in a cohort sampled during active COVID-19. The CDR3 coding sequence is TGTGCCAGCAGCCCATCCGGGACAGGGGGGTCACCCCTCCACTTT. Translation: CASSPSGTGGSPLHF.